These 16 T cell receptor beta chains share one sample of origin, sequenced in a study of blood T cell repertoires in COVID-19. Sequenced by immunoSEQ multiplex PCR; TCRdb stores in-frame clones only, minus some. Of approximately 270,000 clones in the sample, 70% to 90% were seen once. Material for sequencing was peripheral blood. The receptors derive from a woman in her 70s with acute or convalescent COVID-19.

The chain uses TRBV5-5 and TRBJ1-1; D not resolved. V was clipped by 3 bases and J by 7 bases, with 22 bases between them. CDR3 length equals 16 residues. Germline CDR1 is SGHKS and CDR2 is YYEKEE (reference sequence). The CDR3 is CASSSPGVGLTGEAFF. Here the CDR3 DNA reads TGTGCCAGCAGCTCCCCGGGAGTTGGCCTGACGGGTGAAGCTTTCTTT.

This chain links TRBV11-3 with TRBJ2-5, with D possibly matching TRBD2 (5 bases). There are 15 residues in the CDR3. Germline-derived CDR1 and CDR2 are SGHNT and YENEEA. The V end was cut by 1 base, the J end by 1 base, with 10 bases between. CDR3 nucleotides: TGTGCCAGCAGCTTAGGGGCGGGCCCCCAAGAGACCCAGTACTTC. This encodes CASSLGAGPQETQYF.

The chain combines TRBV18 with TRBJ1-1, with 7 bases lining up with TRBD1. Looked up from germline, CDR1 is KGHSH and CDR2 is LQKENI. This CDR3 spans 12 amino acids. Trimming removed 0 bases from V and 11 bases from J; junction bases left unmatched: 3. The CDR3, as DNA: TGTGCCAGCTCACCACCGTCCAGGGGGGCTTTCTTT. Protein: CASSPPSRGAFF.

This clone occurred once. The rearrangement joins TRBV5-1 to TRBJ2-5; 7 nucleotides match TRBD2. This CDR3 region has 15 residues. V shed 4 bases, J shed 1 base, and the junction held 7 bases outside the gene matches. Germline-derived CDR1 and CDR2 are SGHRS and YFSETQ. The CDR3 DNA reads TGCGCCAGCAGCGCCATGGGACTAACCCAAGAGACCCAGTACTTC. Translation: CASSAMGLTQETQYF.

This chain connects TRBV20-1 to TRBJ2-6, with D possibly being TRBD1 (5 bases). Trimming left V 3 bases short and J 12 bases short, with 12 bases between. CDR1 and CDR2 from the germline V gene are DFQATT and SNEGSKA (reference sequence). This CDR3 has 12 amino acids. CDR3 in DNA: TGCAGTGCTAGTAAAGGGGAAAGCGTCCTGACTTTC. It yields the protein CSASKGESVLTF.

This rearrangement joins TRBV23-1 to TRBJ1-4; perhaps TRBD1 as D (6 bases). TRBV23-1 is known as an ORF, though its function is uncertain. This CDR3 is 19 amino acids long. With 7 bases removed from V and 1 base from J, the gap between germline ends came to 25 bases. DNA for the CDR3: TGCGCCAGCAACCTGAGCGGGACACGGAATTACAAAACTAATGAAAAACTGTTTTTT. It translates to CASNLSGTRNYKTNEKLFF.

The V gene is TRBV4-1, the J gene TRBJ1-4; possibly TRBD1 for D (5 bases). The CDR3 has 17 amino acids. Germline V gene sequence: CDR1 MGHRA, CDR2 YSYEKL. V gave up 3 bases and J gave up 0 bases, with 14 bases separating them. CDR3 protein: CASSQGPFGATNEKLFF. The CDR3 DNA reads as TGCGCCAGCAGCCAGGGGCCGTTTGGGGCAACTAATGAAAAACTGTTTTTT.

The chain is built from TRBV3-1 (or the pseudogene TRBV3-2) and TRBJ2-1; 8 bases match TRBD2. The germline V gene has CDR1 LGHDT and CDR2 YNNKEL (reference sequence). The length of the CDR3 is 16 residues. The V segment lost 1 base and the J segment 9 bases; nucleotides outside the gene matches: 11. The CDR3 DNA sequence: TGTGCCAGCAGCCAAGGTGCGGGGGGCCAGTGGGGTGAGCAGTTCTTC. This sequence encodes CASSQGAGGQWGEQFF.

The V and J genes are TRBV7-9 and TRBJ2-1; the D gene is possibly TRBD2 (6 bases). Germline V gene sequence: CDR1 SEHNR, CDR2 FQNEAQ (reference sequence). CDR3 length equals 13 residues. The V gene lost 5 bases and the J gene lost 15 bases, with 20 bases spanning the gap. The CDR3 is CASSNPETSNMFF. The DNA for the CDR3 is TGTGCCAGCAGCAACCCGGAAACTAGCAATATGTTCTTC. The whole variable domain, filled in from reference TRBV7-9 and TRBJ2-1, reads DTGVSQNPRHKITKRGQNVTFRCDPISEHNRLYWYRQTLGQGPEFLTYFQNEAQLEKSRLLSDRFSAERPKGSFSTLEIQRTEQGDSAMYLCASSNPETSNMFFGPGTRLTVL.

The V and J genes are TRBV6-1 and TRBJ1-1; TRBD1 might be the D (6 bases). V shed 1 base and J shed 7 bases, with 19 bases lying between them. Germline CDR1 MNHNS, CDR2 SASEGT. This CDR3 comprises 16 residues. Here the CDR3 reads CASSEVLGQGTSEAFF. DNA of the CDR3: TGTGCCAGCAGTGAAGTGCTCGGGCAGGGGACCAGTGAAGCTTTCTTT.

This clone was detected only once. The chain carries TRBV18 and TRBJ2-5; TRBD2 is a possible D gene (6 bases). Germline V CDR1 and CDR2: KGHSH, LQKENI. The length of the CDR3 is 15 residues. V was shortened by 0 bases and J by 5 bases, with 13 bases between the two germline ends. The CDR3 sequence is CASSPPRVRGETQYF. In nucleotides, the CDR3 is TGTGCCAGCTCACCACCGAGGGTCCGGGGGGAGACCCAGTACTTC.

This clone has more than one count but fewer than ten. CDR3 sequence reads: CATSEDGTAGGYTF. The CDR3 nucleotides are TGTGCCACCAGTGAGGATGGGACAGCTGGGGGCTACACCTTC. The chain couples TRBV24-1 to TRBJ1-2, with 7 bases fitting TRBD1. The CDR3 covers 14 residues. Germline loops: CDR1 KGHDR, CDR2 SFDVKD. The J segment lost 8 bases and the V segment lost 4 bases, leaving 9 bases of the junction unmatched.

This chain uses TRBV5-1 with TRBJ1-1, with 9 bases matching TRBD1. This CDR3 region has 14 residues. Germline V gene lookup returns CDR1 SGHRS and CDR2 YFSETQ. V was pared by 6 bases and J by 3 bases, with 6 bases of the junction left unmatched. CDR3 nucleotide sequence: TGCGCCAGCACAAGGGACAGGGTAGACACTGAAGCTTTCTTT. Encoded protein: CASTRDRVDTEAFF. Using reference TRBV5-1 and TRBJ1-1 for the parts outside the CDR3, the full variable domain is KAGVTQTPRYLIKTRGQQVTLSCSPISGHRSVSWYQQTPGQGLQFLFEYFSETQRNKGNFPGRFSGRQFSNSRSEMNVSTLELGDSALYLCASTRDRVDTEAFFGQGTRLTVV.

The table lists this clone with a few counts. This rearrangement joins TRBV19 to TRBJ2-3, with 8 bases matching TRBD1. The germline gives CDR1 LNHDA, CDR2 SQIVND (reference sequence). J lost 1 base, V lost 8 bases, and 11 bases had no gene match. This CDR3 comprises 16 residues. CDR3 nucleotides: TGTGCCAGTTCGCGTCTGACAGGGGAAGGCACAGATACGCAGTATTTT. Its translation: CASSRLTGEGTDTQYF.

This chain joins TRBV13 and TRBJ2-2, with a possible D match to TRBD1 (5 bases). The CDR3 is made up of 16 amino acids. Trimming shortened V by 0 bases and J by 5 bases, and 13 bases separated the two germline ends. The germline V gene encodes CDR1 PRHDT and CDR2 FYEKMQ (reference sequence). This CDR3 is CASSLGRGAATGELFF. The CDR3 nucleotides read TGTGCCAGCAGCTTAGGCCGTGGGGCAGCAACCGGGGAGCTGTTTTTT.

This sequence joins TRBV5-1 and TRBJ1-2; D is undetermined. CDR3 length: 14 residues. V was cut by 0 bases and J by 8 bases, with 14 bases left in between. Per germline, CDR1 SGHRS and CDR2 YFSETQ. CDR3 sequence: CASSLEAPFWGYTF. The CDR3 region has the DNA TGCGCCAGCAGCTTGGAAGCGCCCTTTTGGGGCTACACCTTC.